Listed below are T cell receptor beta chains from one sample, sequenced in a study of blood T cell repertoires in COVID-19. Sequencing was performed with immunoSEQ multiplex PCR; in TCRdb, only in-frame clones are kept and a portion is missing. The profile shows about 110,000 clones, roughly 87% of them singletons. Sequencing was carried out using peripheral blood. The receptors were sampled from a human donor in a cohort sampled during active COVID-19. The CDR3 runs from the conserved cysteine through the conserved F or W. The D gene is left open where the match is weak. Where a row states a size, it is once, few, many or the class of an expanded clone; other rows omit it.

J | V | D | size | CDR3 | DNA
TRBJ2-1 | TRBV15 | TRBD1 | NA | CATSRDRDRGHNEQFF | TGTGCCACCAGCAGAGACCGGGACAGGGGGCACAATGAGCAGTTCTTC
TRBJ1-2 | TRBV15 | TRBD1 | NA | CATSRDIGAGGPYGYTF | TGTGCCACCAGCAGAGATATCGGGGCAGGGGGCCCATATGGCTACACCTTC
TRBJ2-7 | TRBV19 | TRBD1 | NA | CASRTTGTGPSEQYF | TGTGCCAGTAGGACTACCGGGACAGGCCCCTCCGAGCAGTACTTC
TRBJ1-5 | TRBV7-9 | NA | NA | CASSYRVGNQPQHF | TGTGCCAGCAGTTACAGGGTTGGCAATCAGCCCCAGCATTTT
TRBJ1-1 | TRBV30 | NA | NA | CAWSAWGLSDTEAFF | TGTGCCTGGAGTGCCTGGGGACTCTCGGACACTGAAGCTTTCTTT
TRBJ2-6 | TRBV7-9 | NA | NA | CASSSTGSGANVLTF | TGTGCCAGCAGCTCAACAGGCTCTGGGGCCAACGTCCTGACTTTC
TRBJ2-3 | TRBV13 | NA | NA | CASSLAGVGADTQYF | TGTGCCAGCAGCTTAGCAGGGGTCGGTGCAGATACGCAGTATTTT
TRBJ1-3 | TRBV5-6 | TRBD1 | NA | CASSLVTGGNTIYF | TGTGCCAGCAGCTTGGTGACAGGGGGAAACACCATATATTTT
TRBJ1-1 | TRBV7-2 | NA | NA | CASSSQDRKNTEAFF | TGTGCCAGCAGCTCACAAGACAGGAAGAACACTGAAGCTTTCTTT
TRBJ1-3 | TRBV28 | NA | NA | CASRPGQGRSSGNTIYF | TGTGCCAGCAGACCAGGACAAGGACGTAGCTCTGGAAACACCATATATTTT
TRBJ1-2 | TRBV4-1 | NA | NA | CASSQVVGESGLNYGYTF | TGCGCCAGCAGCCAAGTCGTCGGTGAGTCAGGTTTGAACTATGGCTACACCTTC
TRBJ2-7 | TRBV10-1 | NA | NA | CASSENGLYEQYF | TGCGCCAGCAGTGAGAATGGGCTGTACGAGCAGTACTTC
TRBJ1-1 | TRBV12-3/TRBV12-4 | NA | NA | CASSFFGDTEAFF | TGTGCCAGCAGTTTTTTCGGGGACACTGAAGCTTTCTTT
TRBJ2-7 | TRBV4-3 | TRBD2 | NA | CASSSGLAGAFEQYF | TGCGCCAGCAGCTCGGGACTAGCGGGAGCGTTCGAGCAGTACTTC
TRBJ1-2 | TRBV5-1 | NA | few | CASSLEGDYGYTF | TGCGCCAGCAGCTTGGAAGGGGATTATGGCTACACCTTC
TRBJ1-1 | TRBV28 | NA | once | CASSSPQGIHTEAFF | TGTGCCAGCAGCTCCCCCCAGGGTATCCACACTGAAGCTTTCTTT
TRBJ2-1 | TRBV3-1/TRBV3-2 | NA | once | CASSQVASQGYNEQFF | TGTGCCAGCAGCCAAGTAGCTAGTCAAGGTTACAATGAGCAGTTCTTC
TRBJ1-1 | TRBV12-3/TRBV12-4 | NA | NA | CASSLRREAFF | TGTGCCAGCAGTTTAAGGAGGGAGGCTTTCTTT
TRBJ1-1 | TRBV29-1 | NA | NA | CSVEDYSKEAFF | TGCAGCGTTGAAGATTACAGCAAGGAAGCTTTCTTT
TRBJ2-3 | TRBV6-4 | TRBD2 | NA | CASSEGLAGGPDTQYF | TGTGCCAGCAGTGAGGGACTAGCGGGGGGGCCAGATACGCAGTATTTT
TRBJ2-7 | TRBV5-1 | TRBD2 | NA | CASSSGGAPTYEQYF | TGCGCCAGCAGCTCGGGGGGGGCCCCCACCTACGAGCAGTACTTC
TRBJ2-4 | TRBV19 | NA | NA | CASSNLPSGIQYF | TGTGCCAGTAGTAATCTACCCTCGGGGATTCAGTACTTC
TRBJ1-6 | TRBV10-3 | NA | NA | CAISESPVPHSPLHF | TGTGCCATCAGTGAGTCCCCCGTCCCCCATTCACCCCTCCACTTT
TRBJ2-3 | TRBV27 | NA | NA | CASSITSTDTQYF | TGTGCCAGCAGTATTACTAGCACAGATACGCAGTATTTT
TRBJ1-1 | TRBV7-6 | TRBD1 | NA | CASSSGTDNRLNTEAFF | TGTGCCAGCAGCTCCGGGACAGACAACCGGCTGAACACTGAAGCTTTCTTT
TRBJ2-3 | TRBV6-5 | TRBD2 | NA | CASAGLAGAYTQYF | TGTGCCAGCGCCGGACTAGCGGGGGCCTATACGCAGTATTTT
TRBJ2-3 | TRBV11-2 | NA | NA | CASSFRQTTDTQYF | TGTGCCAGCAGCTTCAGACAAACCACAGATACGCAGTATTTT
TRBJ2-7 | TRBV5-1 | NA | NA | CASSRGISYEQYF | TGCGCCAGCAGCAGAGGGATCTCCTACGAGCAGTACTTC
TRBJ1-1 | TRBV7-9 | NA | NA | CASSPNSGTDMNTEAFF | TGTGCCAGCAGCCCCAACTCCGGGACTGACATGAACACTGAAGCTTTCTTT